These T cell receptor beta chains were read from a single sample in a study of identical twins. TCRdb independently ran MiXCR on the 5' RACE reads; one entry per CDR3 protein. The sample has under 400,000 distinct CDR3 sequences; approximately 8.7% are singletons. The sample comprised naive T cells sorted from blood. These receptors all come from a woman in her forties or fifties in good health. Each CDR3 is given with its conserved first and last residue. Fields, in order: V gene, J gene, clone size, D gene, CDR3 DNA, CDR3 protein. D genes are given only for firm matches. Expanded clones are given a class, and other clones once, few, many or no size at all.

TRBV14	TRBJ2-1	NA	NA	TGTGCCAGCAGCCGGGACCCCGGTTGGGATGAGCAGTTCTTC	CASSRDPGWDEQFF
TRBV12-3/TRBV12-4	TRBJ1-2	NA	NA	TGTGCCAGCAGTTTAAGTCAGGGCGGCTATGGCTACACCTTC	CASSLSQGGYGYTF
TRBV5-1	TRBJ2-2	few	TRBD1	TGCGCCAGCAGGATAGGACAGGGGACCACCGGGGAGCTGTTTTTT	CASRIGQGTTGELFF
TRBV2	TRBJ2-7	many	NA	TGTGCCAGCAGCCGAGACTCTAGGGAGCAGTACTTC	CASSRDSREQYF
TRBV4-1	TRBJ2-7	many	NA	TGCGCCAGCAGTGGCAACAGGCTCCCCTACGAGCAGTACTTC	CASSGNRLPYEQYF
TRBV7-8	TRBJ2-1	many	NA	TGTGCCAGCAGCTTAGGTTTTCAGCGGTTAAGCTCCTACAATGAGCAGTTCTTC	CASSLGFQRLSSYNEQFF
TRBV7-9	TRBJ1-5	few	NA	TGTGCCAGCAGCTTCGTAGATAGCAATCAGCCCCAGCATTTT	CASSFVDSNQPQHF
TRBV11-2	TRBJ2-1	few	NA	TGTGCCAGCAGCTTATTTGATATAGCGCTGTACAATGAGCAGTTCTTC	CASSLFDIALYNEQFF
TRBV3-1	TRBJ2-7	many	NA	TGTGCCAGCAGTGACAGGAACCTTTTCTACGAGCAGTACTTC	CASSDRNLFYEQYF
TRBV12-3/TRBV12-4	TRBJ1-1	many	TRBD1	TGTGCCAGCAGTTCCTCGACAGGGTCTGAAGCTTTCTTT	CASSSSTGSEAFF
TRBV11-3	TRBJ2-1	NA	NA	TGTGCCAGCAGCTACCAGCGGGAGCAGTTCTTC	CASSYQREQFF
TRBV11-3	TRBJ2-1	NA	TRBD2	TGTGCCAGCAGCTCCTTGGGCGGGAGAGGAAGAAATGAGCAGTTCTTC	CASSSLGGRGRNEQFF
TRBV5-6	TRBJ2-3	few	NA	TGTGCCAGCAGCTTGGACGCGGGTGGGCGCACAGATACGCAGTATTTT	CASSLDAGGRTDTQYF
TRBV5-5	TRBJ2-5	few	NA	TGTGCCAGCAGCTTGGCAGCCCCGCCCGAGACCCAGTACTTC	CASSLAAPPETQYF
TRBV27	TRBJ2-5	few	TRBD2	TGTGCCAGCACCGTTTGGCTAGCGGAAGAGACCCAGTACTTC	CASTVWLAEETQYF
TRBV6-4	TRBJ2-7	NA	TRBD1	TGTGCCAGCAAAGGTGGACAGGAACGCGAGCAGTACTTC	CASKGGQEREQYF
TRBV4-1	TRBJ2-1	many	NA	TGCGCCAGCAGCCAAGTCGGCGCGGACAATGAGCAGTTCTTC	CASSQVGADNEQFF